The TCR beta chain described here comes from a study of cytomegalovirus exposure and HLA in healthy donors. CDR1 is SGHNT and CDR2 is YENEEA in the germline V gene. V was trimmed by 5 bases and J by 3 bases, leaving 14 bases between them. The CDR3 is 15 residues long. In the case of this clone: Its antigen remains unidentified.

It was with 60 Vbeta and 13 Jbeta primers that the PCR ran. Generated by immunoSEQ multiplex PCR, the TCRdb table keeps only in-frame clones and is missing some. The sample holds 150,000 to 200,000 clones, around 82% seen once. General study findings and limits: Specificity for CMV antigens was confirmed in vitro for three of the CMV-associated chains. What a later analysis reportedly showed was that an Asian-associated ancestry cluster had fewer N-insertions than the approximately 700-donor mean. Association of 16,951 TCR beta sequences with HLA alleles was found at 0.05 false discovery rate in a later analysis. Only CMV serostatus was available as immune exposure information.

Sequencing was done on a sample of PBMCs. This chain connects TRBV11-3 to TRBJ1-3; D ambiguous. This TCR was recovered from a young woman in good health and CMV-seropositive. The CDR3 DNA sequence: TGTGCCAGCAGCCCCCAGCGCGGGGTTGGAAACACCATATATTTT. It is translated as CASSPQRGVGNTIYF.